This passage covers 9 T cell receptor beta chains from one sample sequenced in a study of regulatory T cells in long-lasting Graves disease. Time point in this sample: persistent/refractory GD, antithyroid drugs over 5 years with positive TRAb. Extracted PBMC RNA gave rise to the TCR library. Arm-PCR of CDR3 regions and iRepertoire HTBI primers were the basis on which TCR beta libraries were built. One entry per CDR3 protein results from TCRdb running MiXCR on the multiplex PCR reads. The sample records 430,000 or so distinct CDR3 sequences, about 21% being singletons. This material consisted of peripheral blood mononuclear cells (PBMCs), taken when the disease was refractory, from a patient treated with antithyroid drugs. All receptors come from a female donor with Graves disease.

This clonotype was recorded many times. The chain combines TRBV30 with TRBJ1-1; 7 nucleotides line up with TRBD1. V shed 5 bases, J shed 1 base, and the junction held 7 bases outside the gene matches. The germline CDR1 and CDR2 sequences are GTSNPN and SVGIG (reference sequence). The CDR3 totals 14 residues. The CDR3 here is CAWRRDSSNTEAFF. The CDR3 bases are TGTGCCTGGCGCAGGGACAGCTCGAACACTGAAGCTTTCTTT. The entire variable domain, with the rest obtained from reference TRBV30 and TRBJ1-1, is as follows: SQTIHQWPATLVQPVGSPLSLECTVEGTSNPNLYWYRQAAGRGLQLLFYSVGIGQISSEVPQNLSASRPQDRQFILSSKKLLLSDSGFYLCAWRRDSSNTEAFFGQGTRLTVV.

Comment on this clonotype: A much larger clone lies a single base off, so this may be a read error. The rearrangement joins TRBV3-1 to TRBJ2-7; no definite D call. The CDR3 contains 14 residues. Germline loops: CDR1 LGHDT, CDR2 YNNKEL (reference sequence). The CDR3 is CASSPGLGPYEQCF. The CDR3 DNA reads TGTGCCAGCAGTCCGGGCCTAGGCCCCTACGAGCAGTGCTTC.

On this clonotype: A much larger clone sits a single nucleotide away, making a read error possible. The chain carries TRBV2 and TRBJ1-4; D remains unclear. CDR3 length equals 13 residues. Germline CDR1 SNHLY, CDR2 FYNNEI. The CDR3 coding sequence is TGTGCCAGCAGTGTAAGGAGTAGTGAAAAACTGTCTTTT. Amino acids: CASSVRSSEKLSF.

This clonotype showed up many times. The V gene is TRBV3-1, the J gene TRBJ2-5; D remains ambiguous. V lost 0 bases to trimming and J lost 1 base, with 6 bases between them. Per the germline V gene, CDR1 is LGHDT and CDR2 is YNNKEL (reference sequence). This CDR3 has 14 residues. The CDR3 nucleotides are TGTGCCAGCAGCCAAGAAGGCGGCCAAGAGACCCAGTACTTC. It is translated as CASSQEGGQETQYF.

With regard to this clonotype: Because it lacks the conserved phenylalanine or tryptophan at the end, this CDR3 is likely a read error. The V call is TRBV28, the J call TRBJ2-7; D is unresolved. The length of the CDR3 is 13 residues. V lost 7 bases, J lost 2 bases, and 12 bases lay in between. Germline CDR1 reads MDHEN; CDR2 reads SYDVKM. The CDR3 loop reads CASTLGFPYEQYL. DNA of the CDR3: TGTGCCAGCACCCTAGGGTTCCCCTACGAGCAGTACCTC.

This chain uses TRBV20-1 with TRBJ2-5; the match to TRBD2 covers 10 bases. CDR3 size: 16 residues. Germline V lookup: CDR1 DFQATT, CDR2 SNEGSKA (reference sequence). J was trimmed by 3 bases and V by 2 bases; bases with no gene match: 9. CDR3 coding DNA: TGCAGTGCTAGAAGGGGGTCTAGCGGGGGTGAAGAGACCCAGTACTTC. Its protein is CSARRGSSGGEETQYF.

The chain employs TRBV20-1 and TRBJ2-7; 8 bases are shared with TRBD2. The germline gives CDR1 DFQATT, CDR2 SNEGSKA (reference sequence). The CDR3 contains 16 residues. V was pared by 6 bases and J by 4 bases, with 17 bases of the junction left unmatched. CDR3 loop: CSAYNSPGLGAYEQYF. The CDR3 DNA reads TGCAGTGCATACAACTCGCCGGGACTAGGCGCTTACGAGCAGTACTTC.

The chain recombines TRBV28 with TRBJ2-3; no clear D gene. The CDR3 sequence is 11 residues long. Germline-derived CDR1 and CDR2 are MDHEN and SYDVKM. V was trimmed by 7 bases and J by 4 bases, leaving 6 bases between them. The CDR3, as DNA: TGTGCCAGCACCGAATCAGATACGCAGTATTTT. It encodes CASTESDTQYF.

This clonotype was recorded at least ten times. The CDR3 is CASSLLQSGQETQYF. CDR3 in DNA: TGTGCCAGCAGCTTACTTCAAAGCGGGCAAGAGACCCAGTACTTC. V is TRBV7-2 and J is TRBJ2-5; D may be TRBD2 (6 bases). Trimming cost V 2 bases and J 2 bases, with 12 bases left between them. This CDR3 spans 15 amino acids. Per the germline V gene, CDR1 is SGHTA and CDR2 is FQGNSA.